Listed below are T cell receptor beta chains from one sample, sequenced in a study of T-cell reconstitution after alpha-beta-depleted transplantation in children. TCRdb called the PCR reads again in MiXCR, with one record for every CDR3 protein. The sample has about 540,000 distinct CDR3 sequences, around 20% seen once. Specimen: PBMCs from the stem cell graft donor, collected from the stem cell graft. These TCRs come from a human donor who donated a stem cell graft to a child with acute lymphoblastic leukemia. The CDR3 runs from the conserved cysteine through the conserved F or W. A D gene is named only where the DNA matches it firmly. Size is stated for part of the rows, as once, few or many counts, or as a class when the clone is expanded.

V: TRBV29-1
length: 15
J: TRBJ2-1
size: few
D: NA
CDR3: CSVGGGALSYNEQFF
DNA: TGCAGCGTTGGCGGAGGAGCCCTCTCCTACAATGAGCAGTTCTTC

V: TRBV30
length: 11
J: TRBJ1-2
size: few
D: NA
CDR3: CAWSVDYGYTF
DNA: TGTGCCTGGAGTGTTGATTATGGCTACACCTTC

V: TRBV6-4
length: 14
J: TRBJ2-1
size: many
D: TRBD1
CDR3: CASSAGTDNNEQFF
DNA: TGTGCCAGCAGTGCCGGGACAGATAACAATGAGCAGTTCTTC

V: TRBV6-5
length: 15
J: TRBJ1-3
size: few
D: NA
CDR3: CASSYTGGSGNTIYF
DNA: TGTGCCAGCAGTTACACGGGCGGCTCTGGAAACACCATATATTTT

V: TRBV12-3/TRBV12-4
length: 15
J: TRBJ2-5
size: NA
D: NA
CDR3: CASSRGRMYQETQYF
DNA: TGTGCCAGCAGCCGGGGACGGATGTACCAAGAGACCCAGTACTTC

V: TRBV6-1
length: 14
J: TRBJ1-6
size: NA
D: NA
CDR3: CASLRDGFNSPLHF
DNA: TGTGCCAGCCTTCGGGACGGCTTTAATTCACCCCTCCACTTT

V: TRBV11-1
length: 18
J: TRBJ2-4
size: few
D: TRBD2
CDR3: CASSSIPTSGRALVIQYF
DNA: TGTGCCAGCAGCTCGATTCCGACTAGCGGGAGGGCCCTCGTCATTCAGTACTTC

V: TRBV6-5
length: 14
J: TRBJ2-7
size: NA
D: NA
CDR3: CASSYSNQPYEQYF
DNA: TGTGCCAGCAGTTACTCGAACCAGCCCTACGAGCAGTACTTC

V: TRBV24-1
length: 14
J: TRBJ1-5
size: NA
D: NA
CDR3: CATSAGYRNQPQHF
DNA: TGTGCCACCAGTGCAGGTTATCGCAATCAGCCCCAGCATTTT

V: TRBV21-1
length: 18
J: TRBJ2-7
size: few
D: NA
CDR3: CASSTDWTACQLEYEQYF
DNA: TGTGCCAGCAGCACCGACTGGACAGCCTGCCAGTTAGAATACGAGCAGTACTTC

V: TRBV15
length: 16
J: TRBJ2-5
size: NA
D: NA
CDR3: CATSGPLLGSQETQYF
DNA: TGTGCCACCAGCGGGCCGCTTCTGGGTAGCCAAGAGACCCAGTACTTC

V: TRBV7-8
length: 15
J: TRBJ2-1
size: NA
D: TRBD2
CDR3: CASVPQGLAGGEQFF
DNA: TGTGCCAGCGTTCCCCAGGGGCTAGCGGGTGGTGAGCAGTTCTTC

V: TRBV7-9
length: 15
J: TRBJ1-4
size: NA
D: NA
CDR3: CASAPTPGPNEKLFF
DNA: TGTGCCAGCGCCCCTACTCCGGGTCCCAATGAAAAACTGTTTTTT

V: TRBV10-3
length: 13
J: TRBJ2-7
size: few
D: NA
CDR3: CAISGEGTYEQYF
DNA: TGTGCCATCTCGGGGGAAGGGACCTACGAGCAGTACTTC

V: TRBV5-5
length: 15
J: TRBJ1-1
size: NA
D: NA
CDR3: CASTGAGMPYTEAFF
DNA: TGTGCCAGCACGGGGGCAGGGATGCCCTACACTGAAGCTTTCTTT

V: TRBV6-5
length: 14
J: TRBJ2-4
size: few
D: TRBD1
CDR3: CASRRGGSKNIQYF
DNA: TGTGCCAGCAGACGAGGGGGCTCCAAAAACATTCAGTACTTC

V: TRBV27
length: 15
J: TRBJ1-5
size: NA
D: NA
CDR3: CASSPMGGGNQPQHF
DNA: TGTGCCAGCAGTCCGATGGGGGGAGGCAATCAGCCCCAGCATTTT

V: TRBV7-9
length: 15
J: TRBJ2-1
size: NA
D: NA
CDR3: CASSLAPSAQGEQFF
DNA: TGTGCCAGCAGCTTAGCTCCCAGCGCCCAGGGTGAGCAGTTCTTC

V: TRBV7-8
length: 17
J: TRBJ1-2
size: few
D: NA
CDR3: CASSLAGSQGNFYGYTF
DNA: TGTGCCAGCAGCTTAGCCGGTTCCCAGGGAAATTTTTATGGCTACACCTTC

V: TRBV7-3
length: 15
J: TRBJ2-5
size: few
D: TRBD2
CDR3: CASSLTGLAGETQYF
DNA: TGTGCCAGCAGCTTAACCGGTCTAGCGGGAGAGACCCAGTACTTC

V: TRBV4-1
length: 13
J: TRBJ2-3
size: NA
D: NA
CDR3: CASREGGTDTQYF
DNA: TGCGCCAGCAGGGAGGGAGGCACAGATACGCAGTATTTT

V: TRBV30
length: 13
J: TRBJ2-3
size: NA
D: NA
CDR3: CAWSVGPYNTQYF
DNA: TGTGCCTGGAGTGTGGGACCTTATAATACGCAGTATTTT

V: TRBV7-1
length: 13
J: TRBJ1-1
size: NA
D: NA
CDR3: CASSSDPKTEAFF
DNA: TGTGCCAGCAGCTCCGATCCAAAAACTGAAGCTTTCTTT

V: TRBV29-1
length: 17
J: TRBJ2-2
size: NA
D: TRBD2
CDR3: CSVRDPLAGGPTGELFF
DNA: TGCAGCGTTCGCGACCCCCTAGCGGGAGGGCCCACCGGGGAGCTGTTTTTT

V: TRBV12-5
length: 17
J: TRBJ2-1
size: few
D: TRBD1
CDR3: CASGVPLQGSSYNEQFF
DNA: TGTGCTAGTGGGGTTCCTCTACAGGGGAGCTCCTACAATGAGCAGTTCTTC

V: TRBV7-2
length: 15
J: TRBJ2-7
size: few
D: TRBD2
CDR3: CASRPGTSETYEQYF
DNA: TGTGCCAGCAGACCTGGGACTAGCGAAACCTACGAGCAGTACTTC

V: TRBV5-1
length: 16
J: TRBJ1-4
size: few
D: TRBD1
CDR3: CASSLEGTGMREKLFF
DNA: TGCGCCAGCAGCTTGGAGGGGACAGGAATGAGAGAAAAACTGTTTTTT

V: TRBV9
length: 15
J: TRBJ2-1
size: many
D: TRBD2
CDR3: CASSVTSGSYNEQFF
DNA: TGTGCCAGCAGCGTCACTAGCGGCTCCTACAATGAGCAGTTCTTC

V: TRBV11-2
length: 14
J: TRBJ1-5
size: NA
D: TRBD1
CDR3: CASSAQGSYQPQHF
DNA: TGTGCCAGCAGCGCACAGGGGTCTTATCAGCCCCAGCATTTT

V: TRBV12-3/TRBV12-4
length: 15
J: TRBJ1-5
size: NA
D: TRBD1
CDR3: CASSLGTGQGKPQHF
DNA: TGTGCCAGCAGTTTGGGCACGGGACAGGGGAAACCCCAGCATTTT

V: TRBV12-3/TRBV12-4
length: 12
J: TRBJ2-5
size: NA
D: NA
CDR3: CASKLTGETQYF
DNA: TGTGCCAGCAAACTTACCGGGGAGACCCAGTACTTC

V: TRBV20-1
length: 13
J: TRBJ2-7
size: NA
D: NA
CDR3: CSARDMEVYEQYF
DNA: TGCAGTGCTAGAGATATGGAGGTCTACGAGCAGTACTTC

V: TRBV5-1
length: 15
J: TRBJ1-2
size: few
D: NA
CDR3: CASSPVAGSIGGYTF
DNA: TGCGCCAGCAGCCCCGTAGCAGGGAGTATCGGTGGCTACACCTTC

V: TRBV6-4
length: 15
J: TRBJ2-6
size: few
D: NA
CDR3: CASSPTSAGANVLTF
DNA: TGTGCCAGCAGCCCCACGTCGGCTGGGGCCAACGTCCTGACTTTC

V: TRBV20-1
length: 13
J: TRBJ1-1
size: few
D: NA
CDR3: CSAQDHVTTEAFF
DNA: TGCAGTGCTCAAGACCATGTGACCACTGAAGCTTTCTTT

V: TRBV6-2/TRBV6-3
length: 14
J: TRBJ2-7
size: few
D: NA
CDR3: CASSFYFIPYEQYF
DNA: TGTGCCAGCAGTTTTTACTTTATCCCCTACGAGCAGTACTTC

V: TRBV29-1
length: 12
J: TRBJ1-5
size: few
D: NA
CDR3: CSGPGHYQPQHF
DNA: TGCAGCGGCCCGGGACACTATCAGCCCCAGCATTTT

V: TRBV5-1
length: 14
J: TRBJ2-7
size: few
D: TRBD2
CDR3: CASSGGTSGDEQYF
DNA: TGCGCCAGCAGCGGGGGGACTAGCGGGGACGAGCAGTACTTC

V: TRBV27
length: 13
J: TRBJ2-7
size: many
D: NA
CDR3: CASSLRGTYEQYF
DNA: TGTGCCAGCAGTTTACGGGGTACCTACGAGCAGTACTTC

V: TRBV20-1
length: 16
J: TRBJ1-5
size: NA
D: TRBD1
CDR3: CSAPPQGGIGNQPQHF
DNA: TGCAGTGCCCCACCCCAAGGGGGCATTGGCAATCAGCCCCAGCATTTT

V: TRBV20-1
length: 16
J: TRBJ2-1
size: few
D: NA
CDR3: CSARDPPLGSYNEQFF
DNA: TGCAGTGCTAGAGATCCCCCCCTAGGGTCCTACAATGAGCAGTTCTTC

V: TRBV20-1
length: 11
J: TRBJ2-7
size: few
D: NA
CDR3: CSAGISYEQYF
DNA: TGCAGTGCTGGTATCTCCTACGAGCAGTACTTC

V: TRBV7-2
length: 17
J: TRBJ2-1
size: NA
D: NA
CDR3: CASRSVSFGSSYNEQFF
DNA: TGTGCCAGCAGGTCCGTCTCGTTCGGGAGCTCCTACAATGAGCAGTTCTTC

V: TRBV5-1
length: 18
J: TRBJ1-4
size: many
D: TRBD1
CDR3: CASSSGTDLIATNEKLFF
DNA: TGCGCCAGCAGCTCCGGGACAGATTTAATTGCAACTAATGAAAAACTGTTTTTT

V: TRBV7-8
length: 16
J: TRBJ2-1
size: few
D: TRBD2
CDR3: CASGTSGRGVYNEQFF
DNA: TGTGCTTCCGGGACTAGCGGGAGAGGGGTTTACAATGAGCAGTTCTTC

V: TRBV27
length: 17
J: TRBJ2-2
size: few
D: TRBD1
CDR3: CASSSHRDRGPAGELFF
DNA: TGTGCCAGCAGTTCGCACCGGGACAGGGGACCCGCCGGGGAGCTGTTTTTT

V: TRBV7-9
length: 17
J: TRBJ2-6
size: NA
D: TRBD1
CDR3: CASSSPGQGSGANVLTF
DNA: TGTGCCAGCAGTTCCCCGGGACAGGGGTCTGGGGCCAACGTCCTGACTTTC

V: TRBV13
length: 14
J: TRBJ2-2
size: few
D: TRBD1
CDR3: CASSSGTGSGELFF
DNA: TGTGCCAGCAGTTCCGGGACAGGGTCCGGGGAGCTGTTTTTT

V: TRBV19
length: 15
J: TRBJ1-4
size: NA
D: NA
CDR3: CASSSSASTNEKLFF
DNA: TGTGCCAGTAGTAGTTCGGCCTCAACTAATGAAAAACTGTTTTTT

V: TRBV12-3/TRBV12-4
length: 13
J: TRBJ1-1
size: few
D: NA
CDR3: CASSSRRETEAFF
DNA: TGTGCCAGCAGTTCGCGCAGGGAAACTGAAGCTTTCTTT

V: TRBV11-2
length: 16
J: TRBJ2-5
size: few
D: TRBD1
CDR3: CASSLAGTGYSGTQYF
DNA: TGTGCCAGCAGCTTAGCGGGGACAGGGTATTCGGGGACCCAGTACTTC

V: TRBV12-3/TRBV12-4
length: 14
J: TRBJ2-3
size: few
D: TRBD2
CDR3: CASKREASTDTQYF
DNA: TGTGCCAGCAAGCGGGAGGCAAGCACAGATACGCAGTATTTT

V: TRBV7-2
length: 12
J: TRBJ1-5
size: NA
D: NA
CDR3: CASSMGIQPQHF
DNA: TGTGCCAGCAGTATGGGGATTCAGCCCCAGCATTTT

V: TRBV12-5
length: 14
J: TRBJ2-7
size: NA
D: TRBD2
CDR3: CASGVTSGSYEQYF
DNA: TGTGCTAGTGGAGTTACTAGCGGGAGCTACGAGCAGTACTTC